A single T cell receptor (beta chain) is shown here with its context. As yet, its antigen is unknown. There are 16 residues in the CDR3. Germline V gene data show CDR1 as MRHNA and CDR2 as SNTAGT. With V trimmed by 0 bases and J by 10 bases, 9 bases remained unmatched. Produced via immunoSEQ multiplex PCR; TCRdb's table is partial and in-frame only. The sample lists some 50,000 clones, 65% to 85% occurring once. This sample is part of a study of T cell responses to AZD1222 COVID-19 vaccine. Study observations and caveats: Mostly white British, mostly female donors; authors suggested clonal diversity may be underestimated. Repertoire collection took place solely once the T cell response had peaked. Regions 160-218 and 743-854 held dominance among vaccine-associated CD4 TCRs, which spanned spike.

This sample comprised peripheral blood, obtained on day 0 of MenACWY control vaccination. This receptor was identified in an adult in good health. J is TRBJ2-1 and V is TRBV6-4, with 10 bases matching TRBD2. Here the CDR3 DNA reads TGTGCCAGCAGTGACTCGCGAGCGGGAGGGCCGGAGGAGCAGTTCTTC. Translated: CASSDSRAGGPEEQFF.